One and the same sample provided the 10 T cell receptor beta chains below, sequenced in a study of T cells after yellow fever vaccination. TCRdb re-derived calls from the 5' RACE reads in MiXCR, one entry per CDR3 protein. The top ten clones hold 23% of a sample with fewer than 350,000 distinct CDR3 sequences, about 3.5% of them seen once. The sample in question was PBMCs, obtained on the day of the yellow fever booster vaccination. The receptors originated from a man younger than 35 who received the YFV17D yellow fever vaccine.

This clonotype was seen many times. The CDR3, as DNA: TGTGCCAGCAGCTTCGATAGCGGGGGGACCTACGAGCAGTACTTC. Translated, it gives CASSFDSGGTYEQYF. The chain uses TRBV7-2 and TRBJ2-7, with 10 bases that match TRBD2. The CDR3 spans 15 residues. Trimming took 3 bases from V and 2 from J; bases not matched to a gene: 4. Germline-derived CDR1 and CDR2 are SGHTA and FQGNSA.

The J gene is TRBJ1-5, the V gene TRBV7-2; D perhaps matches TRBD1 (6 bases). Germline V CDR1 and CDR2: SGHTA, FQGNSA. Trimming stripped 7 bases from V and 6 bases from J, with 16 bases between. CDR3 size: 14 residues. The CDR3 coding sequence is TGTGCCAGCACCCCCCAGGGGTTCGGTCAGCCCCAGCATTTT. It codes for CASTPQGFGQPQHF. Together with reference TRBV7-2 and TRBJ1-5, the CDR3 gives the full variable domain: GAGVSQSPSNKVTEKGKDVELRCDPISGHTALYWYRQSLGQGLEFLIYFQGNSAPDKSGLPSDRFSAERTGGSVSTLTIQRTQQEDSAVYLCASTPQGFGQPQHFGDGTRLSIL.

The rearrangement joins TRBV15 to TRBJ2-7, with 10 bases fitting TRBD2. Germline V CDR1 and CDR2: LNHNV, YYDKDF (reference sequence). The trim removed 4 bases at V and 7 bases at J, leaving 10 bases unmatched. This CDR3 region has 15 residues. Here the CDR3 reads CATSMLAGAPGEQYF. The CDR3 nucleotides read TGTGCCACCAGCATGCTAGCGGGGGCGCCGGGAGAGCAGTACTTC.

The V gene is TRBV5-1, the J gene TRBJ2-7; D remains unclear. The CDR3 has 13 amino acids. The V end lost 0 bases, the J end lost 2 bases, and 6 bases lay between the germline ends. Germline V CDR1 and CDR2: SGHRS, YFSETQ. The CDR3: CASSLESPYEQYF. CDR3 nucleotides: TGCGCCAGCAGCTTGGAATCCCCCTACGAGCAGTACTTC.

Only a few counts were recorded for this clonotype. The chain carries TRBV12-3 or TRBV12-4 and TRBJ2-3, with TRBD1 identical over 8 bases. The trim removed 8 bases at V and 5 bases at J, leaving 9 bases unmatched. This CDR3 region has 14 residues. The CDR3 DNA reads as TGTGCCAGCCGACCGACAGGGGTTGAAGATACGCAGTATTTT. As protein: CASRPTGVEDTQYF.

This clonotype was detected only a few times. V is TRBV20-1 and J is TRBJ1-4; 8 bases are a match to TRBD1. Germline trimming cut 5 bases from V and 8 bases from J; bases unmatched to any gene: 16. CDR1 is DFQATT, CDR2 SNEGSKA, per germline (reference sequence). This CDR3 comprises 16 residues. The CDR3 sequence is CSAGQAGTGSREKLFF. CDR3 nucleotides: TGCAGTGCTGGACAAGCCGGGACAGGAAGCAGGGAAAAACTGTTTTTT.

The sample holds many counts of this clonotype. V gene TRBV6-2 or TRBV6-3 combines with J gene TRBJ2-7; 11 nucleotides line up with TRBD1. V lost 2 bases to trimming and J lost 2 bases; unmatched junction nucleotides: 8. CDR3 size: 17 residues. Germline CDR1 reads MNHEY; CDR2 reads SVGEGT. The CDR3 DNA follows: TGTGCCAGCAGTTACCGAGGACAGGGGGCATATCCCTACGAGCAGTACGTC. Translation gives CASSYRGQGAYPYEQYV.

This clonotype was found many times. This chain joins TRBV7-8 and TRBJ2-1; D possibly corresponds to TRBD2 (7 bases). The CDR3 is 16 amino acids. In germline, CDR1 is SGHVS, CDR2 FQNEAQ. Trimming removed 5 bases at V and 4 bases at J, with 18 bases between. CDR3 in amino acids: CASSPGGRGGYNEQFF. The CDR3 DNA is TGTGCCAGCAGCCCGGGAGGCAGGGGCGGTTACAATGAGCAGTTCTTC.

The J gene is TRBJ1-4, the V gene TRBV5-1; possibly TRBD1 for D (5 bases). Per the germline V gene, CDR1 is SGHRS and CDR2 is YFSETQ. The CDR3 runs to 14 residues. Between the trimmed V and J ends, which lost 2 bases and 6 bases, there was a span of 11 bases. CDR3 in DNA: TGCGCCAGCAGCTTTGGGGCGACGGATGAAAAACTGTTTTTT. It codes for CASSFGATDEKLFF.

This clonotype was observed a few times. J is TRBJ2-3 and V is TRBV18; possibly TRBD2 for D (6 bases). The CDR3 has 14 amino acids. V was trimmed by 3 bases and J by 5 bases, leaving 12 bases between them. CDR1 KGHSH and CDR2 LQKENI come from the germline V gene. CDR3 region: CASSPRGARDTQYF. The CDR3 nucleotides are TGTGCCAGCTCACCCCGCGGGGCTAGAGATACGCAGTATTTT.